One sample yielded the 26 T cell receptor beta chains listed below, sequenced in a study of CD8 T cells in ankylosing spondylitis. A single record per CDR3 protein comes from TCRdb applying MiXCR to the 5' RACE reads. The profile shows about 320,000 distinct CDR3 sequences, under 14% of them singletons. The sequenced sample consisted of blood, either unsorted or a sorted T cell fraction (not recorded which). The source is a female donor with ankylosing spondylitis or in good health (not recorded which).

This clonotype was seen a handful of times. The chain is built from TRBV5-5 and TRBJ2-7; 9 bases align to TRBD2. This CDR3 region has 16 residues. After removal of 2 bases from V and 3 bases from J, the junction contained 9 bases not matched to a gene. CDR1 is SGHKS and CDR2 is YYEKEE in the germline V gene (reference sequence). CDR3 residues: CASSLRTSARDYEQYF. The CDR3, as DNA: TGTGCCAGCAGCTTACGGACTAGCGCTCGGGACTACGAGCAGTACTTC.

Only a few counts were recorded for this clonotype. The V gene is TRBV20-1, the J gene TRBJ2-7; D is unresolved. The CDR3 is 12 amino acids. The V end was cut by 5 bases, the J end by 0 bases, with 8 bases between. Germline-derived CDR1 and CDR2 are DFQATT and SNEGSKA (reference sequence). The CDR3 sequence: CSAARTSYEQYF. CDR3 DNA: TGCAGTGCTGCCAGAACCTCCTACGAGCAGTACTTC.

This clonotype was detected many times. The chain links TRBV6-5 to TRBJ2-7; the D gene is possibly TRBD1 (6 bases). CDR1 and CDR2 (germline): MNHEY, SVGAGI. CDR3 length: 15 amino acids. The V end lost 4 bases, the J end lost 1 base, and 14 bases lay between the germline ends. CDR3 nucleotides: TGTGCCAGCAGTTTCGGGACATCCTATTCCTACGAGCAGTACTTC. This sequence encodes CASSFGTSYSYEQYF.

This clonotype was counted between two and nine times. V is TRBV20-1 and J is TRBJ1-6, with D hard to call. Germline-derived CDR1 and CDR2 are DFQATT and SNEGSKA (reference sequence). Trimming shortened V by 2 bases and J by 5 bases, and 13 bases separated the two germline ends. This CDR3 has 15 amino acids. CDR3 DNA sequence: TGCAGTGCTAGACTAGCCGGGTTTCATAATTCACCCCTCCACTTT. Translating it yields CSARLAGFHNSPLHF.

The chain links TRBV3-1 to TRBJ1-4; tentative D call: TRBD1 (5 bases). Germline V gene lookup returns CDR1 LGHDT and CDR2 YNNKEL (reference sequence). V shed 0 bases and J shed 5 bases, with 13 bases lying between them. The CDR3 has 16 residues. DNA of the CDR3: TGTGCCAGCAGCCAAGATCGAGGGACCGCAAATGAAAAACTGTTTTTT. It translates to CASSQDRGTANEKLFF.

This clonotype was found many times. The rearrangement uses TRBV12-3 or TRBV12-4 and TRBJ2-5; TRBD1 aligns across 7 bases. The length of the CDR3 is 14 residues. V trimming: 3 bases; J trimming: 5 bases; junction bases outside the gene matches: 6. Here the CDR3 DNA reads TGTGCCAGCAGTTTGACAGGGAGTATCGAGACCCAGTACTTC. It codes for CASSLTGSIETQYF.

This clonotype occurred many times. The CDR3 sequence: CASSPNLGRDAYNEQFF. In DNA, the CDR3 is TGTGCCAGCAGCCCCAATCTTGGGCGGGATGCCTACAATGAGCAGTTCTTC. The chain combines TRBV7-9 with TRBJ2-1, with TRBD2 as a possible D gene (6 bases). Per the germline V gene, CDR1 is SEHNR and CDR2 is FQNEAQ (reference sequence). Trimming pared 5 bases from V and 2 bases from J, leaving 19 bases between. This CDR3 comprises 17 residues.

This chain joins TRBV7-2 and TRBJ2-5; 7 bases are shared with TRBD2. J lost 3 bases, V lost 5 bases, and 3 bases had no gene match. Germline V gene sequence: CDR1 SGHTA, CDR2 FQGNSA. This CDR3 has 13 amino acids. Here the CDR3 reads CASSRDYKETQYF. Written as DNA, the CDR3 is TGTGCCAGCAGCAGGGACTATAAAGAGACCCAGTACTTC.

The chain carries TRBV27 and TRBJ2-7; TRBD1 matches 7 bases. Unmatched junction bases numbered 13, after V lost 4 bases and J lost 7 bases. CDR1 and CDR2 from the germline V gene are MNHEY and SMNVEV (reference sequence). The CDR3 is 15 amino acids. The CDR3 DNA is TGTGCCAGCAGTTACGACACAGGGGCTGGAGTGGAGCAGTACTTC. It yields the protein CASSYDTGAGVEQYF.

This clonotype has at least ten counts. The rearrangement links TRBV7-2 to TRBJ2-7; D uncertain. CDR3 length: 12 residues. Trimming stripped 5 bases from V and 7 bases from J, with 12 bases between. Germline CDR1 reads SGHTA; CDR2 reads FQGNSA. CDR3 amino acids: CASSLSNWEQYF. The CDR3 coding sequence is TGTGCCAGCAGCCTATCCAATTGGGAGCAGTACTTC.

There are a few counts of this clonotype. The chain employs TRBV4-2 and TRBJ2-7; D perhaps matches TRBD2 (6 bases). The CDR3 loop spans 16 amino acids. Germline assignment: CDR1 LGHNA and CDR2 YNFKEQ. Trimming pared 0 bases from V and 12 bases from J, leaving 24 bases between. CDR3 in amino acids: CASSQDPGVGGQLGYF. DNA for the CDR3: TGTGCCAGCAGCCAAGATCCCGGCGTGGGAGGACAACTCGGGTACTTC.

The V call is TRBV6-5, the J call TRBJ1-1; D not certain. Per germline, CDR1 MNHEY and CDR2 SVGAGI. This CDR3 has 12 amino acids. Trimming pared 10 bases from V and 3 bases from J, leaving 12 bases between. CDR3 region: CATTTGYTEAFF. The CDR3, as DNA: TGTGCCACCACGACGGGGTACACTGAAGCTTTCTTT.

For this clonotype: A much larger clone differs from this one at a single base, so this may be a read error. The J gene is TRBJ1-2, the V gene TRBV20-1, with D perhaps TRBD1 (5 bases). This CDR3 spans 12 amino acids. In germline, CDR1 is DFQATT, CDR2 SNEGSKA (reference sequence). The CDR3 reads CSATGTVYGYSF. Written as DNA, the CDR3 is TGCAGTGCTACCGGGACCGTCTATGGCTACTCCTTC.

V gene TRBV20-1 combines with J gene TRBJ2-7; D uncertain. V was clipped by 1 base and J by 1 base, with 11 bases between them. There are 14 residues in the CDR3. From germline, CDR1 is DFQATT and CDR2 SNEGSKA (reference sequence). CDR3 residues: CSARGVPGSYEQYF. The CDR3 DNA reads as TGCAGTGCTAGAGGTGTCCCCGGTTCCTACGAGCAGTACTTC.

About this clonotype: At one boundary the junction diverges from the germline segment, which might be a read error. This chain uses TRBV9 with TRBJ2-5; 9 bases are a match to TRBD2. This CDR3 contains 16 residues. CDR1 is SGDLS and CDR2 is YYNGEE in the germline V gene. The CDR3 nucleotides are TGTGTCAGCAGCTTTAGCGGGGGAACGCAAGGCGAGACCCAGTACTTC. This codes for CVSSFSGGTQGETQYF.

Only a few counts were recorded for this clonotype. For the CDR3, the DNA is TGCAGTGTCCGCGGCGGGGGGAACACTGAAGCTTTCTTT. It encodes CSVRGGGNTEAFF. V and J are TRBV20-1 and TRBJ1-1; TRBD1 might be the D (5 bases). V lost 7 bases, J lost 1 base, and 13 bases lay in between. CDR1 is DFQATT, CDR2 SNEGSKA, per germline (reference sequence). The CDR3 consists of 13 residues.

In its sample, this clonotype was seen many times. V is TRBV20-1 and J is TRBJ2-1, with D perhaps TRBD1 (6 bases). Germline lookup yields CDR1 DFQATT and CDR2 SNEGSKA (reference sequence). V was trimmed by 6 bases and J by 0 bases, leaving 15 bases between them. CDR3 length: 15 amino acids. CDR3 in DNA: TGCAGTGCGTTTGATGGACAGCTCTCCTACAATGAGCAGTTCTTC. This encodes CSAFDGQLSYNEQFF.

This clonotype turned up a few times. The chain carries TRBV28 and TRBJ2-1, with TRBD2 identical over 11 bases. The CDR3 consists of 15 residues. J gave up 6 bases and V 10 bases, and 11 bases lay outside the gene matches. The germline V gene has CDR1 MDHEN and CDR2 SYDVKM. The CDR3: CATLNSGGAPNEQFF. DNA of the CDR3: TGTGCCACCCTAAATAGCGGGGGGGCCCCCAATGAGCAGTTCTTC.

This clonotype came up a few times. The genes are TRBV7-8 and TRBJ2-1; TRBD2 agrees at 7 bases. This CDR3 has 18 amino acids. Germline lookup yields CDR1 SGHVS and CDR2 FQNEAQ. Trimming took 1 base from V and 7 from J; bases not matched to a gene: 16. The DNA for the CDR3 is TGTGCCAGCAGCTTAGTTCGTGTTTGGGCTAGCGGTGCTAATGAGCAGTTCTTC. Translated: CASSLVRVWASGANEQFF.

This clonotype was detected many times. CDR3 coding DNA: TGCGCCAGCAGCTTAGGGACACCCTCCTACGAGCAGTACTTC. It translates to CASSLGTPSYEQYF. The chain couples TRBV5-1 to TRBJ2-7; a weak D match, TRBD1 (6 bases). The CDR3 is 14 amino acids. Germline loops: CDR1 SGHRS, CDR2 YFSETQ. The V gene lost 2 bases and the J gene lost 0 bases, with 9 bases spanning the gap.

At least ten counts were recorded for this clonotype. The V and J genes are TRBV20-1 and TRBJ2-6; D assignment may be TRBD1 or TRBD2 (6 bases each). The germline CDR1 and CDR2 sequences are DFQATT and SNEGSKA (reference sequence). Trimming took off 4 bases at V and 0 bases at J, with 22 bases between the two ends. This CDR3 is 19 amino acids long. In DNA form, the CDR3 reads TGCAGTGCTAACCCCGCGGGGCGGACAGCTTACTCTGGGGCCAACGTCCTGACTTTC. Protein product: CSANPAGRTAYSGANVLTF.

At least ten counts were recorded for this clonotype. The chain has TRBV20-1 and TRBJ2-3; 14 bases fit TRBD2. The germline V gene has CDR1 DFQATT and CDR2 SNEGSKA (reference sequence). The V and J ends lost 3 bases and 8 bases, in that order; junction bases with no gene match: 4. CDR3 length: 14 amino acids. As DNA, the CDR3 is TGCAGTGCTAGGACTAGCGGGAGGGCACCTACGCAGTATTTT. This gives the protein CSARTSGRAPTQYF.

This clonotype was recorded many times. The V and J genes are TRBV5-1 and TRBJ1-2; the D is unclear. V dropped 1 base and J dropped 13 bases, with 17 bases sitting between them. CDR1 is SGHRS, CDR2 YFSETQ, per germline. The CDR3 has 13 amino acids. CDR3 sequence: CASSLLSREGVTF. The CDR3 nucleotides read TGCGCCAGCAGCTTGTTGTCCCGGGAGGGAGTCACCTTC.

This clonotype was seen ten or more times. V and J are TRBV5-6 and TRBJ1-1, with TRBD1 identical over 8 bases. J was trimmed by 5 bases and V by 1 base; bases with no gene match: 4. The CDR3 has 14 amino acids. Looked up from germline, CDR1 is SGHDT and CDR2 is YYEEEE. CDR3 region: CASSLQGAVTEAFF. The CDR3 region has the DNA TGTGCCAGCAGCTTGCAGGGGGCAGTAACTGAAGCTTTCTTT.

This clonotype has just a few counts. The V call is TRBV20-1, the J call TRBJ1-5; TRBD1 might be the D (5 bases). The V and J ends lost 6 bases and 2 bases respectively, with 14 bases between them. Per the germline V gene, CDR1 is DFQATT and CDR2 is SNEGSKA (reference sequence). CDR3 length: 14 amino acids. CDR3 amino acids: CSAGGRRGNQPQHF. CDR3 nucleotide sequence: TGCAGTGCCGGGGGAAGACGCGGCAATCAGCCCCAGCATTTT.

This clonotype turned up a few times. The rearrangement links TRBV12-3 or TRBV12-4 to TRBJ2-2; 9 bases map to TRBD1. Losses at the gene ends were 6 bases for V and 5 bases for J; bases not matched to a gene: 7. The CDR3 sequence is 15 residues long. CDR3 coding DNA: TGTGCCAGCAGCTTGGACAGGGGAAGAACCGGGGAGCTGTTTTTT. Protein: CASSLDRGRTGELFF.